This passage covers 12 T cell receptor beta chains from one sample sequenced in a study of shared clonotypes between healthy human individuals. Repertoires were generated with immunoSEQ multiplex PCR, while TCRdb's copy carries only in-frame clones and drops some. The sample carries 2.3 million or so clones, about 92% recorded once. Source material: naive CD4+ T cells from PBMCs. Noted subset: CD45RA+ positively selected. These receptors came from a man between 18 and 35 years old in good health. Some clones in this sample may be carry-over from other donors' samples.

CDR3 DNA sequence: TGTGCCAGCAGCCCCCTGACAGGGGGGAGATACGAGCAGTACTTC. This encodes CASSPLTGGRYEQYF. The chain recombines TRBV11-2 with TRBJ2-5; 9 nucleotides line up with TRBD1. The J call is doubtful: the DNA matches TRBJ2-7 better. Germline V CDR1 and CDR2: SGHAT, FQNNGV. This CDR3 spans 15 amino acids.

The gene calls are TRBV5-1 and TRBJ1-2; 8 nucleotides agree with TRBD1. V gave up 0 bases and J gave up 6 bases; unmatched junction bases: 4. CDR1 SGHRS and CDR2 YFSETQ come from the germline V gene. This CDR3 comprises 14 residues. The CDR3 protein is CASSLDRGKDGYTF. CDR3 nucleotides: TGCGCCAGCAGCTTGGACAGGGGGAAGGATGGCTACACCTTC.

To note about this clone: Other DNA sequences of this sample code for an identical CDR3. V usage is TRBV19 and J usage is TRBJ2-7; the match to TRBD2 covers 9 bases. The CDR3 covers 14 residues. V was pared by 3 bases and J by 2 bases, with 2 bases of the junction left unmatched. Germline V gene sequence: CDR1 LNHDA, CDR2 SQIVND (reference sequence). CDR3 coding DNA: TGTGCCAGTAGTATCCTAGCGGGACCCTACGAGCAGTACTTC. It yields the protein CASSILAGPYEQYF.

The chain recombines TRBV5-1 with TRBJ2-5, with a tentative D call TRBD2 (6 bases). Germline loops: CDR1 SGHRS, CDR2 YFSETQ. Trimming cost V 4 bases and J 4 bases, with 11 bases left between them. This CDR3 has 13 amino acids. CDR3 DNA sequence: TGCGCCAGCAGCCCGGAGGGACGAGAGACCCAGTACTTC. This sequence encodes CASSPEGRETQYF.

This clone was detected once. Other nucleotide sequences from this sample produce the same CDR3. The V call is TRBV19, the J call TRBJ2-5; 9 nucleotides match TRBD1. CDR1 and CDR2 from the germline V gene are LNHDA and SQIVND (reference sequence). The CDR3 has 14 residues. J was trimmed by 5 bases and V by 1 base; bases with no gene match: 2. CDR3 in DNA: TGTGCCAGTAGTATAGGCGGACAGGGGGAGACCCAGTACTTC. It yields the protein CASSIGGQGETQYF.

This clone occurred once. V is TRBV6-1 and J is TRBJ2-1, with 10 bases fitting TRBD2. V gave up 4 bases and J gave up 6 bases; unmatched junction bases: 6. CDR1 and CDR2 (germline): MNHNS, SASEGT. The CDR3 runs to 15 residues. CDR3 residues: CASSVGLAEINEQFF. The CDR3 DNA reads TGTGCCAGCAGTGTCGGACTAGCGGAAATCAATGAGCAGTTCTTC.

A single count supports this clone. The V gene is TRBV2, the J gene TRBJ2-5; TRBD1 might be the D (6 bases). There are 14 residues in the CDR3. Trimming removed 7 bases at V and 4 bases at J, with 16 bases between. The germline CDR1 and CDR2 sequences are SNHLY and FYNNEI. The CDR3 DNA reads as TGTGCCAGCACCGGAACCTCAGGGGCAGAGACCCAGTACTTC. It specifies CASTGTSGAETQYF. Supplemented by reference TRBV2 and TRBJ2-5, the full variable domain reads EPEVTQTPSHQVTQMGQEVILRCVPISNHLYFYWYRQILGQKVEFLVSFYNNEISEKSEIFDDQFSVERPDGSNFTLKIRSTKLEDSAMYFCASTGTSGAETQYFGPGTRLLVL.

Comments on this clone: Other DNA sequences of this sample code for an identical CDR3. The DNA of the CDR3 is TGTGCCAGCAGCGCTGGGACAGCCGGAAACACCATATATTTT. It encodes CASSAGTAGNTIYF. The genes are TRBV9 and TRBJ1-3; 7 bases are a match to TRBD1. The CDR3 is made up of 14 amino acids. The J segment lost 4 bases and the V segment lost 3 bases, leaving 4 bases of the junction unmatched. Germline CDR1 SGDLS, CDR2 YYNGEE. Complete variable domain (other parts from reference TRBV9 and TRBJ1-3): DSGVTQTPKHLITATGQRVTLRCSPRSGDLSVYWYQQSLDQGLQFLIQYYNGEERAKGNILERFSAQQFPDLHSELNLSSLELGDSALYFCASSAGTAGNTIYFGEGSWLTVV.

This sequence joins TRBV28 and TRBJ2-2; 12 bases are shared with TRBD1. The CDR3 sequence is 16 residues long. V was pared by 4 bases and J by 5 bases, with 5 bases of the junction left unmatched. Germline V gives CDR1 MDHEN, CDR2 SYDVKM. CDR3 region: CASSSGTGGRTGELFF. The DNA of the CDR3 is TGTGCCAGCAGTTCGGGGACAGGGGGCCGGACCGGGGAGCTGTTTTTT.

V and J are TRBV10-3 and TRBJ1-3; TRBD1 agrees at 8 bases. The length of the CDR3 is 13 residues. Germline V CDR1 and CDR2: ENHRY, SYGVKD. V lost 8 bases to trimming and J lost 8 bases; unmatched junction nucleotides: 8. CDR3 in DNA: TGTGCCATCGCCGAGACAGGGGTAGACACCATATATTTT. Protein product: CAIAETGVDTIYF.

The chain couples TRBV7-2 to TRBJ2-5; either TRBD1 or TRBD2 may supply D (5 bases each). The V and J ends lost 5 bases and 6 bases respectively, with 19 bases between them. CDR1 is SGHTA, CDR2 FQGNSA, per germline. The CDR3 consists of 15 residues. CDR3 sequence reads: CASSLGTGRGKTQYF. The DNA of the CDR3 is TGTGCCAGCAGCCTAGGTACGGGGCGAGGAAAGACCCAGTACTTC.

This clone was seen just once. This chain links TRBV30 with TRBJ2-7, with D maybe TRBD2 (5 bases). CDR1 GTSNPN and CDR2 SVGIG come from the germline V gene (reference sequence). The CDR3 is 14 amino acids. V lost 2 bases, J lost 5 bases, and 16 bases lay in between. The CDR3 coding sequence is TGTGCCTGGAGTTGGAGCGGAACCTACCACGAGCAGTACTTC. This codes for CAWSWSGTYHEQYF.